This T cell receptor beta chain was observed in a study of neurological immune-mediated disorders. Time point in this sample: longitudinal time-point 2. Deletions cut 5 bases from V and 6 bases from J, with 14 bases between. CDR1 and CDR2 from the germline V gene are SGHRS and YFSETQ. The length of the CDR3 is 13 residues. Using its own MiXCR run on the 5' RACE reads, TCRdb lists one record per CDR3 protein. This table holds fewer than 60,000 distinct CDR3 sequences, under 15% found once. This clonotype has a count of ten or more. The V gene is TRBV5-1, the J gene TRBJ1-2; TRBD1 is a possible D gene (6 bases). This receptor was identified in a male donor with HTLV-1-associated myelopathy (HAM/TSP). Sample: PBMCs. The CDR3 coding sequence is TGCGCCAGCAGTGATACAGGGATGGATGGCTACACCTTC. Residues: CASSDTGMDGYTF.